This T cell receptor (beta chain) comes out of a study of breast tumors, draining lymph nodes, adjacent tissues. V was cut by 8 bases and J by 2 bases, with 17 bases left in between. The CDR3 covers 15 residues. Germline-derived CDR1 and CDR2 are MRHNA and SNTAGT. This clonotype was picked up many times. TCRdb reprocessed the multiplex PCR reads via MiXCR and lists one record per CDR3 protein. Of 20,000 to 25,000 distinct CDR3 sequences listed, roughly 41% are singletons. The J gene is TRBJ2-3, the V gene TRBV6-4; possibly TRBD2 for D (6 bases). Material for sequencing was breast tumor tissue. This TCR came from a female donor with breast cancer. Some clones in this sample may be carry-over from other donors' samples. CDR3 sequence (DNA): TGTGCCAGCGGCCCAGGAGGGGAGAACACAGATACGCAGTATTTT. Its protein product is CASGPGGENTDTQYF.